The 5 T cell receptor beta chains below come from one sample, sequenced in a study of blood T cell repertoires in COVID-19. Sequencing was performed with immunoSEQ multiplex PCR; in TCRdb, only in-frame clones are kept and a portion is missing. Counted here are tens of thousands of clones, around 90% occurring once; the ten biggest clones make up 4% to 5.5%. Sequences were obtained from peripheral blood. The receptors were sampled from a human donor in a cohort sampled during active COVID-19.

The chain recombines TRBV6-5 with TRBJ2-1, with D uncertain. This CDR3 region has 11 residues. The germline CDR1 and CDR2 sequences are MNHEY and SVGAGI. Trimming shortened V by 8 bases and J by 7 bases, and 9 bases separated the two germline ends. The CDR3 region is CASSGWNEQFF. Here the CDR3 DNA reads TGTGCCAGCTCCGGGTGGAATGAGCAGTTCTTC.

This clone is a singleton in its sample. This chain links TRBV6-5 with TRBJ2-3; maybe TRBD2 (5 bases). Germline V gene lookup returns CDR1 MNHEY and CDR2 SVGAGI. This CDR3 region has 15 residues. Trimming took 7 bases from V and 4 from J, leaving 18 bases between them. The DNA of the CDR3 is TGTGCCAGCACTCGAGGGCCAGGTTGGGCAGATACGCAGTATTTT. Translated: CASTRGPGWADTQYF.

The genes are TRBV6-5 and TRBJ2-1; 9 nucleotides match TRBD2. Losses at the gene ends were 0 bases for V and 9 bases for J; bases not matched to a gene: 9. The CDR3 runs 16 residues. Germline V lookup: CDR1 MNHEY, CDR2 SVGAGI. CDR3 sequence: CASSYSRAGGKIEQFF. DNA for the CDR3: TGTGCCAGCAGTTACTCGCGAGCGGGGGGAAAGATTGAGCAGTTCTTC.

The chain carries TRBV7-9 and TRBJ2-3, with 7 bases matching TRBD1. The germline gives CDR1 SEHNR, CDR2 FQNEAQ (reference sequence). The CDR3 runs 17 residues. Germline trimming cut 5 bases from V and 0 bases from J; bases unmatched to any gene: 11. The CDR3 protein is CASSTWDRITSTDTQYF. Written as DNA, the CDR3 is TGTGCCAGCAGCACCTGGGACAGAATAACTAGCACAGATACGCAGTATTTT.

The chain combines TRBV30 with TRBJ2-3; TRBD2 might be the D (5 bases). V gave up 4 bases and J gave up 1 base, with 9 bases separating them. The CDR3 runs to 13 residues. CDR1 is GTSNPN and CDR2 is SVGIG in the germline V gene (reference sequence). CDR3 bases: TGTGCCTGGACCCGGGATCGCACAGATACGCAGTATTTT. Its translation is CAWTRDRTDTQYF. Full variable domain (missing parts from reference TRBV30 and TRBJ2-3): SQTIHQWPATLVQPVGSPLSLECTVEGTSNPNLYWYRQAAGRGLQLLFYSVGIGQISSEVPQNLSASRPQDRQFILSSKKLLLSDSGFYLCAWTRDRTDTQYFGPGTRLTVL.